This note documents a single T cell receptor (beta chain) sequence. CDR3 length: 16 residues. J was trimmed by 2 bases and V by 4 bases; bases with no gene match: 5. Germline V gives CDR1 SGHDN, CDR2 FVKESK. Per the original methods: Quantification of nucleated cells was approximated via reference gene primer amplification. Produced via immunoSEQ multiplex PCR; TCRdb's table is partial and in-frame only. Clone size and V and J calls were adopted from that table, with D and trimming inferred from the DNA. The repertoire holds 240,000 or so clones, with roughly 85% as singletons. The data stem from a study of blood T cell repertoires in COVID-19. Looking at the study overall: The United States, Italy and Spain supplied acute and convalescent COVID-19 samples. From T cells, B-cell-depleted T cells, or PBMCs came the material, which was cDNA or gDNA.

Source material: peripheral blood. This clonotype originated in a woman under 30 with acute or convalescent COVID-19. The chain joins TRBV14 to TRBJ2-2; 9 nucleotides agree with TRBD1. CDR3 sequence reads: CASSRVQGANTGELFF. CDR3 nucleotides: TGTGCCAGCAGCCGAGTACAGGGGGCTAACACCGGGGAGCTGTTTTTT.